The 18 T cell receptor beta chains in this list originate from one sample, sequenced in a study of tumor-infiltrating lymphocytes in localized non-small cell lung cancer. Some clones are missing from TCRdb's copy, which holds only in-frame ones; the method was immunoSEQ multiplex PCR. The table has approximately 21,000 clones, approximately 80% seen once. Sequencing was done on a sample of lung tumor tissue. The receptors stem from a human donor with non-small cell lung cancer.

The V call is TRBV11-2, the J call TRBJ2-2, with D maybe TRBD1 (5 bases). The germline CDR1 and CDR2 sequences are SGHAT and FQNNGV. Trimming took 5 bases from V and 7 from J, leaving 11 bases between them. The CDR3 is 13 residues long. CDR3 loop: CASSPSGIGELFF. The CDR3, as DNA: TGTGCCAGCAGCCCGTCAGGGATCGGGGAGCTGTTTTTT.

The rearrangement links TRBV10-1 to TRBJ2-5, with D maybe TRBD1 (5 bases). The germline CDR1 and CDR2 sequences are WNHNN and SYGVQD (reference sequence). V lost 3 bases and J lost 4, with 9 bases in between. CDR3 length: 13 amino acids. The CDR3 DNA follows: TGCGCCAGCAGTGATCGTAGGGGAGAGACCCAGTACTTC. This gives the protein CASSDRRGETQYF.

This CDR3 reads CASSYSDWDGELFF. The CDR3 nucleotides read TGTGCCAGCAGTTACTCCGACTGGGACGGGGAGCTGTTTTTT. This chain links TRBV6-6 with TRBJ2-2, with unresolved D. In germline, CDR1 is MNHNY, CDR2 SVGAGI (reference sequence). This CDR3 has 14 residues. Between the trimmed V and J ends, which lost 0 bases and 7 bases, there was a span of 9 bases.

The chain recombines TRBV19 with TRBJ2-5; the D call may be TRBD1 or TRBD2 (6 bases each). Germline CDR1 LNHDA, CDR2 SQIVND (reference sequence). V gave up 7 bases and J gave up 5 bases, with 17 bases separating them. There are 14 residues in the CDR3. The CDR3 DNA is TGTGCCAGTAAACCCGGGGGCAGGGAGGAGACCCAGTACTTC. Amino acids: CASKPGGREETQYF.

This clone has a handful of counts. The V gene is TRBV30, the J gene TRBJ1-4, with TRBD1 matching 7 bases. Per the germline V gene, CDR1 is GTSNPN and CDR2 is SVGIG (reference sequence). J lost 8 bases, V lost 3 bases, and 6 bases had no gene match. The CDR3 length is 13 residues. CDR3: CAWSGDSEEKLFF. As DNA, the CDR3 is TGTGCCTGGAGCGGGGACAGCGAAGAAAAACTGTTTTTT.

This clone ranks as large (0.1 to 1%). The chain links TRBV5-6 to TRBJ1-5; tentatively, D is TRBD1 (5 bases). The CDR3 length is 17 residues. Germline V gene lookup returns CDR1 SGHDT and CDR2 YYEEEE. V lost 0 bases, J lost 0 bases, and 13 bases lay in between. For the CDR3, the DNA is TGTGCCAGCAGCTTGGGGTTGGGGGGAAATAGCAATCAGCCCCAGCATTTT. Protein sequence: CASSLGLGGNSNQPQHF.

The chain has TRBV20-1 and TRBJ1-2; weak D call: TRBD1 (5 bases). Per germline, CDR1 DFQATT and CDR2 SNEGSKA (reference sequence). The CDR3 totals 11 residues. Trimming removed 6 bases from V and 5 bases from J, with 10 bases in between. CDR3 DNA sequence: TGCAGTGCCCAGACAGTATATGGCTACACCTTC. As protein: CSAQTVYGYTF.

By share, this clone ranks as medium-sized (0.01 to 0.1%). CDR3 region: CASSTQGFAGELFF. CDR3 nucleotide sequence: TGTGCCAGTAGTACGCAGGGGTTCGCCGGGGAGCTGTTTTTT. This chain joins TRBV19 and TRBJ2-2; D is perhaps TRBD1 (6 bases). The CDR3 contains 14 residues. Germline CDR1 reads LNHDA; CDR2 reads SQIVND (reference sequence). V was trimmed by 4 bases and J by 6 bases, leaving 12 bases between them.

This clone has just one count. V gene TRBV14 combines with J gene TRBJ2-1; 10 nucleotides agree with TRBD2. This CDR3 region has 16 residues. Per the germline V gene, CDR1 is SGHDN and CDR2 is FVKESK. Unmatched junction bases numbered 7, after V lost 4 bases and J lost 4 bases. CDR3 loop: CASSPWVAGGYNEQFF. The CDR3 region has the DNA TGTGCCAGCAGCCCCTGGGTAGCGGGAGGTTACAATGAGCAGTTCTTC.

This chain joins TRBV5-1 and TRBJ1-2; D gene unclear. Trimming stripped 0 bases from V and 4 bases from J, with 7 bases between. Germline CDR1 reads SGHRS; CDR2 reads YFSETQ. The CDR3 sequence is 13 residues long. CDR3 in DNA: TGCGCCAGCAGCTTGGTTCCCAGCTATGGCTACACCTTC. It is translated as CASSLVPSYGYTF.

This clone has more than one count but fewer than ten. The rearrangement joins TRBV6-5 to TRBJ1-2; TRBD1 is a possible D gene (5 bases). Germline V lookup: CDR1 MNHEY, CDR2 SVGAGI. Trimming pared 8 bases from V and 4 bases from J, leaving 14 bases between. CDR3 size: 13 residues. Written as DNA, the CDR3 is TGTGCCAGCGGCCAGGGTAATATCTATGGCTACACCTTC. Protein: CASGQGNIYGYTF.

The rearrangement joins TRBV28 to TRBJ2-2; 9 bases fit TRBD1. V gave up 3 bases and J gave up 4 bases; unmatched junction bases: 6. The germline gives CDR1 MDHEN, CDR2 SYDVKM. The CDR3 runs to 16 residues. CDR3 sequence reads: CASSFFRTGATGELFF. In nucleotides, the CDR3 is TGTGCCAGCAGTTTTTTCCGGACAGGGGCCACCGGGGAGCTGTTTTTT.

V gene TRBV18 combines with J gene TRBJ1-5; 7 nucleotides align to TRBD1. This CDR3 has 13 amino acids. Per the germline V gene, CDR1 is KGHSH and CDR2 is LQKENI. V was pared by 8 bases and J by 7 bases, with 8 bases of the junction left unmatched. CDR3 protein: CASLRDSGQPQHF. The CDR3 DNA follows: TGTGCCAGCCTACGGGACAGCGGGCAGCCCCAGCATTTT.

V is TRBV5-1 and J is TRBJ1-2; 10 nucleotides match TRBD1. The CDR3 loop spans 15 amino acids. CDR1 SGHRS and CDR2 YFSETQ come from the germline V gene. J lost 8 bases, V lost 4 bases, and 11 bases had no gene match. The CDR3 here is CASSGASGTGVGYTF. Written as DNA, the CDR3 is TGCGCCAGCAGCGGCGCGTCCGGGACAGGGGTAGGCTACACCTTC.

The gene calls are TRBV29-1 and TRBJ2-3; D might be TRBD1 (7 bases). The CDR3 is made up of 12 amino acids. Trimming pared 5 bases from V and 6 bases from J, leaving 12 bases between. Germline V CDR1 and CDR2: SQVTM, ANQGSEA. CDR3 sequence reads: CSVNRGGDTQYF. CDR3 sequence (DNA): TGCAGCGTTAACAGGGGAGGTGATACGCAGTATTTT.

The chain recombines TRBV7-2 with TRBJ1-3; perhaps TRBD1 as D (5 bases). V was pared by 2 bases and J by 1 base, with 9 bases between. Germline V gives CDR1 SGHTA, CDR2 FQGNSA. This CDR3 spans 15 amino acids. DNA of the CDR3: TGTGCCAGCAGCTTACAGGGTGCATCTGGAAACACCATATATTTT. It yields the protein CASSLQGASGNTIYF.

The chain has TRBV19 and TRBJ2-2, with 12 bases aligning to TRBD2. Germline lookup yields CDR1 LNHDA and CDR2 SQIVND (reference sequence). Trimming at V came to 6 bases and at J to 2 bases, leaving 1 base not matched to a gene. CDR3 length equals 15 residues. In nucleotides, the CDR3 is TGTGCCAGTAGAGGACTAGCGGGAAACACCGGGGAGCTGTTTTTT. It is translated as CASRGLAGNTGELFF.

In this sample, this clone turned up once. V gene TRBV7-2 combines with J gene TRBJ2-3; D is unresolved. The CDR3 spans 12 residues. In germline, CDR1 is SGHTA, CDR2 FQGNSA. With 5 bases removed from V and 2 bases from J, the gap between germline ends came to 5 bases. The CDR3 sequence is CASSRVTDTQYF. CDR3 sequence (DNA): TGTGCCAGCAGCCGGGTCACAGATACGCAGTATTTT.